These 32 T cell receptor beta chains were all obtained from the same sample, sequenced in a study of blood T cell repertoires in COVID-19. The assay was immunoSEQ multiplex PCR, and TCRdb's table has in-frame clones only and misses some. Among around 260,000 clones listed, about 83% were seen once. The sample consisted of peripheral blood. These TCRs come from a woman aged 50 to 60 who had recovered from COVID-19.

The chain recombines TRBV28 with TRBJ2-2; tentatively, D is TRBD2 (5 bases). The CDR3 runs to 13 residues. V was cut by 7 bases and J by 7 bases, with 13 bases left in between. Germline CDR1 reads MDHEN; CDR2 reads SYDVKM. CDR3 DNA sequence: TGTGCCAGCATACGGGATGTAGGCGGGGAGCTGTTTTTT. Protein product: CASIRDVGGELFF.

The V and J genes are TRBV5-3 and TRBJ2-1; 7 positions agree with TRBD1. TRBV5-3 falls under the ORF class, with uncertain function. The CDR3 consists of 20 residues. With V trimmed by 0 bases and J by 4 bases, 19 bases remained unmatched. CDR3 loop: CARSLGMTGMSSRCYNEQFF. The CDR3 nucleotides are TGTGCCAGAAGCTTGGGGATGACAGGGATGAGTTCCCGTTGTTACAATGAGCAGTTCTTC.

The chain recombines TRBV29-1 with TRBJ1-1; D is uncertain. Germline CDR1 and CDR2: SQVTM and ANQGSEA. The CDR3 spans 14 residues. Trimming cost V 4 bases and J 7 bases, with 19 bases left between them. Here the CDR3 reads CSVVGVYGGFEAFF. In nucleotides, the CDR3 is TGCAGCGTTGTAGGCGTCTACGGAGGGTTTGAAGCTTTCTTT.

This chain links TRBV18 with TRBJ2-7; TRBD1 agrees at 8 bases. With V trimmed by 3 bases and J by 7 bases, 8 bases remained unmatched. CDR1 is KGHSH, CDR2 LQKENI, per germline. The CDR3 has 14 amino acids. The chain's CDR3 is CASSPRDRPGEQYF. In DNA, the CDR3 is TGTGCCAGCTCACCCAGGGACAGGCCAGGGGAGCAGTACTTC.

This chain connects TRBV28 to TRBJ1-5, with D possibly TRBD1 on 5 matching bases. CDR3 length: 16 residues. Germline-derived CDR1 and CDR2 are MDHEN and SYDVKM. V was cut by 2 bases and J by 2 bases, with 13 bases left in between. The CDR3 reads CASSLKGRAGNQPQHF. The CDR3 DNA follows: TGTGCCAGCAGTTTAAAGGGGCGCGCGGGCAATCAGCCCCAGCATTTT.

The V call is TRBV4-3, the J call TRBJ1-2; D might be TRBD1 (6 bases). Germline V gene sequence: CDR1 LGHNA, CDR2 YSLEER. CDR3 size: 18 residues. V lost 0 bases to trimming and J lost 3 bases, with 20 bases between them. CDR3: CASSQDIQGGGWDYGYTF. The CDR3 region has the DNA TGCGCCAGCAGCCAAGATATTCAGGGCGGGGGCTGGGACTATGGCTACACCTTC.

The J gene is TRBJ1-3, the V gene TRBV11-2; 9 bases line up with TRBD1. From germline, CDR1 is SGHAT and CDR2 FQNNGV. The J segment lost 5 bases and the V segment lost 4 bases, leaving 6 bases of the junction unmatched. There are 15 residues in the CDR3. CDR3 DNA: TGTGCCAGCAGCTCGGACAGGGGTTATAGAAACACCATATATTTT. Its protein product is CASSSDRGYRNTIYF.

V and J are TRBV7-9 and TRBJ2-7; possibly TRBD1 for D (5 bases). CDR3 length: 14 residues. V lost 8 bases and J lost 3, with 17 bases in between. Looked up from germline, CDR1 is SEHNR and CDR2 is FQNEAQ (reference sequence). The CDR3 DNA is TGTGCCAGCCACAGGCCCCCGGCAGACTACGAGCAGTACTTC. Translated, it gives CASHRPPADYEQYF.

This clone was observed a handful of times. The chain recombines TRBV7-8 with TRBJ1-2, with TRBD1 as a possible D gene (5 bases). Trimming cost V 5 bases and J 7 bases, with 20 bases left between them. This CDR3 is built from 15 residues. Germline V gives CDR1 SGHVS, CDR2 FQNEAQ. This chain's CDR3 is CASSPGAGDNAGYTF. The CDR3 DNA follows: TGTGCCAGCAGCCCCGGAGCGGGGGATAATGCTGGCTACACCTTC.

CDR3 in DNA: TGCGCCAGCAGCACAAGAGGGGAGGCCCCCTACGAGCAGTACTTC. It encodes CASSTRGEAPYEQYF. The V and J genes are TRBV4-1 and TRBJ2-7, with D tentatively TRBD2 (6 bases). The CDR3 spans 15 residues. Trimming pared 5 bases from V and 2 bases from J, leaving 16 bases between. Germline V gives CDR1 MGHRA, CDR2 YSYEKL.

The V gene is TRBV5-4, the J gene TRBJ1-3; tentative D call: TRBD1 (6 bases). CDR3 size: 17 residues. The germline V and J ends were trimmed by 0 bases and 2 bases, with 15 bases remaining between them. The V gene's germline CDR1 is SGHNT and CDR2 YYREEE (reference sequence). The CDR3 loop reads CASSLGLRGLTGNTIYF. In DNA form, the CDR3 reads TGTGCCAGCAGCTTGGGTCTCAGGGGTCTGACTGGAAACACCATATATTTT.

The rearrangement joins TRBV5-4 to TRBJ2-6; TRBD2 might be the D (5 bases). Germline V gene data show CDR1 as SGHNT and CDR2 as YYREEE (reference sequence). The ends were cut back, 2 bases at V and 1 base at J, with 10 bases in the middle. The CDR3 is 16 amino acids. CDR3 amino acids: CASSFIGDSGANVLTF. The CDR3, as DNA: TGTGCCAGCAGCTTCATCGGGGATTCTGGGGCCAACGTCCTGACTTTC. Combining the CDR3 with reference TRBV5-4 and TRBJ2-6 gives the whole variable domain ETGVTQSPTHLIKTRGQQVTLRCSSQSGHNTVSWYQQALGQGPQFIFQYYREEENGRGNFPPRFSGLQFPNYSSELNVNALELDDSALYLCASSFIGDSGANVLTFGAGSRLTVL.

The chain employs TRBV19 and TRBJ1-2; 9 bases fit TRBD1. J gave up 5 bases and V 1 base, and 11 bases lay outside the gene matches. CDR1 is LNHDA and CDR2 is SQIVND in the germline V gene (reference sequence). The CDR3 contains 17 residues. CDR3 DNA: TGTGCCAGTAGTATAGCCTATACAGGGGGCGATGGTTATGGCTACACCTTC. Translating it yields CASSIAYTGGDGYGYTF.

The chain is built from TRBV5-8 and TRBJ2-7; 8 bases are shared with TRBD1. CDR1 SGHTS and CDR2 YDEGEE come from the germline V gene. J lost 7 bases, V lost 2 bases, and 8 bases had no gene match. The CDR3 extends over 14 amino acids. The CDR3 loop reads CASSFRDRRGEQYF. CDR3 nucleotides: TGTGCCAGCAGCTTCCGGGACAGGAGAGGAGAGCAGTACTTC.

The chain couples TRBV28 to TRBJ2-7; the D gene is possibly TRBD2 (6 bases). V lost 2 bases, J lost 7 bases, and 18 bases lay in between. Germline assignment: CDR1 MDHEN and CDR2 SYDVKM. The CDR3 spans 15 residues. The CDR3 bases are TGTGCCAGCAGTTTAAGGGGACTCCGAACGGGGGAGCAGTACTTC. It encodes CASSLRGLRTGEQYF.

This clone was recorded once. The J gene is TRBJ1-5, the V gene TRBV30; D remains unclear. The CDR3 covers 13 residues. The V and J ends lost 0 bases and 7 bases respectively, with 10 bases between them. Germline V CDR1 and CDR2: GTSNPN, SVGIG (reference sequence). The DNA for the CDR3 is TGTGCCTGGAGTGTACGAAGAGGACAGCCCCAGCATTTT. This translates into CAWSVRRGQPQHF.

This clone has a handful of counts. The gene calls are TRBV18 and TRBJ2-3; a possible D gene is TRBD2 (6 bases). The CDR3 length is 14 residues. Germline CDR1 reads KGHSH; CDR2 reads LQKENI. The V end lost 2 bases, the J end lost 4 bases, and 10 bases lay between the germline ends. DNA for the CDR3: TGTGCCAGCTCACCATCCGGGGAGGCAGATACGCAGTATTTT. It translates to CASSPSGEADTQYF.

CDR3 region: CASSFSTDPNTEAFF. The CDR3, as DNA: TGTGCCAGCAGTTTTTCGACTGACCCGAACACTGAAGCTTTCTTT. The chain uses TRBV27 and TRBJ1-1; D ambiguous. Per the germline V gene, CDR1 is MNHEY and CDR2 is SMNVEV (reference sequence). Trimming stripped 3 bases from V and 1 base from J, with 12 bases between. The CDR3 is 15 amino acids.

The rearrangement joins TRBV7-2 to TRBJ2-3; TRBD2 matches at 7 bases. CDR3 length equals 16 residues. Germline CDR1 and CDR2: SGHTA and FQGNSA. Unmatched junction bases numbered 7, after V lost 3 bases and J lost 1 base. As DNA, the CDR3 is TGTGCCAGCAGCTTGGTAGGGACTACGCGCACAGATACGCAGTATTTT. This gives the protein CASSLVGTTRTDTQYF.

The CDR3 protein is CASSQDLIGGINQPQHF. The DNA of the CDR3 is TGCGCCAGCAGCCAAGATCTTATCGGGGGTATCAATCAGCCCCAGCATTTT. This chain uses TRBV4-1 with TRBJ1-5, with D possibly TRBD1 on 5 matching bases. This CDR3 contains 17 residues. V lost 0 bases and J lost 3, with 15 bases in between. Germline values: CDR1 MGHRA, CDR2 YSYEKL.

This CDR3 is CASSYSAGGDGYGYTF. CDR3 DNA: TGTGCCAGCAGTTACTCGGCAGGGGGCGACGGGTATGGCTACACCTTC. The chain uses TRBV6-5 and TRBJ1-2; TRBD1 agrees at 8 bases. From germline, CDR1 is MNHEY and CDR2 SVGAGI. This CDR3 is 16 amino acids long. The J segment lost 5 bases and the V segment lost 0 bases, leaving 8 bases of the junction unmatched.

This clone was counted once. CDR3 region: CASSIFTGSYEQYF. CDR3 in DNA: TGTGCCAGTAGTATATTTACAGGGAGCTACGAGCAGTACTTC. V usage is TRBV19 and J usage is TRBJ2-7; a weak D match, TRBD1 (6 bases). This CDR3 contains 14 residues. Germline values: CDR1 LNHDA, CDR2 SQIVND (reference sequence). Trimming stripped 2 bases from V and 3 bases from J, with 11 bases between.

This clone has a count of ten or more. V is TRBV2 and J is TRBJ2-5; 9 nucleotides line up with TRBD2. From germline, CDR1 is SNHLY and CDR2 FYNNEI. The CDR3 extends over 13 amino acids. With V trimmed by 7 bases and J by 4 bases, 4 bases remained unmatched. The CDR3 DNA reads TGTGCCAGCAACAGACTAGCGGTAGAGACCCAGTACTTC. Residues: CASNRLAVETQYF.

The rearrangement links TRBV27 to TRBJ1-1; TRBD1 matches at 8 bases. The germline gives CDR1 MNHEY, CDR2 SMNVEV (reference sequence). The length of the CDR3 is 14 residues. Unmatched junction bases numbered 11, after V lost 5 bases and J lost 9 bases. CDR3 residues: CASSMDRVGGKAFF. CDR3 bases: TGTGCCAGCAGTATGGACAGGGTGGGTGGAAAAGCTTTCTTT.

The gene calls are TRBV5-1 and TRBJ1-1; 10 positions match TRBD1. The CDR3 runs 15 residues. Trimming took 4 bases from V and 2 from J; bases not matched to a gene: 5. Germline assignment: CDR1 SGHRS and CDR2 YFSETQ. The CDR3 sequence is CASSPRQGANTEAFF. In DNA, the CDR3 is TGCGCCAGCAGCCCTAGACAGGGGGCAAACACTGAAGCTTTCTTT.

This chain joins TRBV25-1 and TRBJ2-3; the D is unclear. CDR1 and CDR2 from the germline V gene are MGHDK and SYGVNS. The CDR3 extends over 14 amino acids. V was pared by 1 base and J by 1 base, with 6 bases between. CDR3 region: CASSEWQGTDTQYF. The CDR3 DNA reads TGTGCCAGCAGTGAATGGCAGGGCACAGATACGCAGTATTTT.

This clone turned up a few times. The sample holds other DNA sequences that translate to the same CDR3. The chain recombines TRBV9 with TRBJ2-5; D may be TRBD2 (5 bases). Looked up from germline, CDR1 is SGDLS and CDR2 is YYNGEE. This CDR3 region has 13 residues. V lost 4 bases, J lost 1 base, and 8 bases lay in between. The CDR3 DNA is TGTGCCAGCAGCCCCCGGGGCCAAGAGACCCAGTACTTC. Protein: CASSPRGQETQYF.

The CDR3 loop reads CASSPRTGYNQPQHF. The CDR3 nucleotides read TGTGCCAGCAGTCCGAGGACAGGCTACAATCAGCCCCAGCATTTT. The V gene is TRBV27, the J gene TRBJ1-5; the match to TRBD1 covers 7 bases. CDR1 and CDR2 (germline): MNHEY, SMNVEV (reference sequence). J was trimmed by 3 bases and V by 5 bases; bases with no gene match: 7. This CDR3 spans 15 amino acids.

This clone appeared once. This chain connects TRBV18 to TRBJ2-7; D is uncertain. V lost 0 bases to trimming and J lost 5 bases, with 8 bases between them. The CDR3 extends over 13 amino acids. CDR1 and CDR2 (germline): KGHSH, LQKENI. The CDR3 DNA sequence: TGTGCCAGCTCACCACCCTCGGTAGACGAGCAGTACTTC. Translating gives CASSPPSVDEQYF.

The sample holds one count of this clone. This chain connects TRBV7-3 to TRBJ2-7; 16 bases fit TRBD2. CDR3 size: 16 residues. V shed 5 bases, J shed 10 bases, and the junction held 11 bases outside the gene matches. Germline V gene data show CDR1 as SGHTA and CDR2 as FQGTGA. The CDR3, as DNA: TGTGCCAGCAGCCTTAATTCGGGACTAGCGGGAGGGATACAGTACTTC. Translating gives CASSLNSGLAGGIQYF.

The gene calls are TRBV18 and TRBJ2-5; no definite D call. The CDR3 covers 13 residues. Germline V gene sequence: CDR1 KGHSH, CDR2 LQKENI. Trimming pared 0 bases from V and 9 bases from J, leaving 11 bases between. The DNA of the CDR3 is TGTGCCAGCTCACCACCTCAAGCGACGGCCCAGTACTTC. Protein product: CASSPPQATAQYF. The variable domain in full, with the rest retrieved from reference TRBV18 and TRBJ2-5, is NAGVMQNPRHLVRRRGQEARLRCSPMKGHSHVYWYRQLPEEGLKFMVYLQKENIIDESGMPKERFSAEFPKEGPSILRIQQVVRGDSAAYFCASSPPQATAQYFGPGTRLLVL.

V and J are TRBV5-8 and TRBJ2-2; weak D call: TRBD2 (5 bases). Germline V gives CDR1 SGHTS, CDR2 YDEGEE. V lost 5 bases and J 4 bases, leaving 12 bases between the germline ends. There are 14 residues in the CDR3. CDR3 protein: CASSRAAITGELFF. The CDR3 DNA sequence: TGTGCCAGCAGTCGAGCGGCCATCACCGGGGAGCTGTTTTTT.